This TCR beta chain was captured in a study of PD-1 blockade in classical Hodgkin lymphoma. Study-wide findings and caveats: Reported findings placed baseline TCR diversity lower in newly diagnosed patients (compared with healthy donors).

Time point given: cycle 4 day 1 (C4D1), after 5 to 7 weeks of nivolumab. Every patient had relapsed following autologous stem cell transplantation, and cohorts differed in brentuximab vedotin exposure. Best response was recorded as complete response, partial response or progressive disease. Per germline, CDR1 MDHEN and CDR2 SYDVKM. This CDR3 has 14 amino acids. Trimming removed 8 bases from V and 3 bases from J, with 17 bases in between. Clones were read by immunoSEQ multiplex PCR, and TCRdb kept only the in-frame ones, dropping some. This table has 25,000 to 30,000 clones, over 75% appearing once. Turning to this clone: Its target is unknown.

The chain is built from TRBV28 and TRBJ2-7; maybe TRBD1 (5 bases). The sequence was collected from a human donor with classical Hodgkin lymphoma. This specimen was peripheral blood mononuclear cells (PBMCs), taken before the fourth cycle of nivolumab. CDR3 nucleotides: TGTGCCAGCTGGTCGGAAGGGGTAGGCTACGAGCAGTACTTC. This gives the protein CASWSEGVGYEQYF.